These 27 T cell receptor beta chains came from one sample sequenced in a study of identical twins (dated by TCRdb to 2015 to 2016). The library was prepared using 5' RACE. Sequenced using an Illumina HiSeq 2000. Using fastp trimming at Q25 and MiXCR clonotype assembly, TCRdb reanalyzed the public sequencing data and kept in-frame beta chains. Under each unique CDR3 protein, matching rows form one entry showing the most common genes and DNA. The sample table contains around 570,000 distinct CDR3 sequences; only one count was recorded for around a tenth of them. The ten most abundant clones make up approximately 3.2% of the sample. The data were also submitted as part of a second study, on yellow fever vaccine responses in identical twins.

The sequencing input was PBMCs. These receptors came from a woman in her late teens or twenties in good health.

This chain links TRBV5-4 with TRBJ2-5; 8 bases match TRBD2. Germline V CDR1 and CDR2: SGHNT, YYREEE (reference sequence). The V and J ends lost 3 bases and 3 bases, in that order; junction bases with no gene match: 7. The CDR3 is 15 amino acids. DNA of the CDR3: TGTGCCAGCAGCTCGGGACTAGAGAAAGAAGAGACCCAGTACTTC. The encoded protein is CASSSGLEKEETQYF.

The chain's CDR3 is CASSSDSTGTRRYEQYF. The CDR3 nucleotides are TGTGCCAGCAGTTCTGACTCAACCGGGACTAGGCGGTACGAGCAGTACTTC. The chain couples TRBV7-9 to TRBJ2-7; TRBD2 matches at 8 bases. CDR3 length equals 17 residues. The junction had 17 bases not matched to a gene; V was cut back by 6 bases and J by 4 bases. Germline V lookup: CDR1 SEHNR, CDR2 FQNEAQ (reference sequence).

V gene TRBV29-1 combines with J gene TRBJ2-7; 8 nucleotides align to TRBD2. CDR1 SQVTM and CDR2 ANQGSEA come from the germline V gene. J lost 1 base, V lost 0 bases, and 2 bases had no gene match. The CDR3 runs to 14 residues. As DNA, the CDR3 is TGCAGCGTTGAAGACGGGGGGGCATCCTACGAGCAGTACTTC. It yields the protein CSVEDGGASYEQYF.

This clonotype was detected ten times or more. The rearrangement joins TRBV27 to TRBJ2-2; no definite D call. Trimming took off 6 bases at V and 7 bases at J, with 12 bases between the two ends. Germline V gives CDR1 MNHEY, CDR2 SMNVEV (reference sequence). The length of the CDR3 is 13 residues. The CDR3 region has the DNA TGTGCCAGCAGCTATCTAGAGAACGGGGAGCTGTTTTTT. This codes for CASSYLENGELFF.

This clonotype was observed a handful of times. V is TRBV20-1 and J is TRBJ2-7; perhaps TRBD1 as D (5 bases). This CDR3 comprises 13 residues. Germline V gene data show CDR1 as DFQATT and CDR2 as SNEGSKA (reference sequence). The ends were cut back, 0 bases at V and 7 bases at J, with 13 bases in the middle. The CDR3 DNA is TGCAGTGCTAGAGATCTGGGGCCTGGGGAGCAGTACTTC. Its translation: CSARDLGPGEQYF.

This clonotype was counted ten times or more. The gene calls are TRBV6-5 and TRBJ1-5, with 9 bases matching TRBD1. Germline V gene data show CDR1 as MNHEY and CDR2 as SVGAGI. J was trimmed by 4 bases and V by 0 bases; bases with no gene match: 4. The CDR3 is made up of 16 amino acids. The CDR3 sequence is CASSYSGTGTNQPQHF. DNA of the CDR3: TGTGCCAGCAGTTACTCCGGGACAGGGACGAATCAGCCCCAGCATTTT.

The CDR3 DNA follows: TGTGCCAGCAGTTACTCCCCAGGGGGCGTAGATACGCAGTATTTT. This translates into CASSYSPGGVDTQYF. The genes are TRBV6-2 or TRBV6-3 and TRBJ2-3; 8 bases map to TRBD1. J was trimmed by 5 bases and V by 0 bases; bases with no gene match: 4. This CDR3 region has 15 residues. Germline values: CDR1 MNHEY, CDR2 SVGEGT.

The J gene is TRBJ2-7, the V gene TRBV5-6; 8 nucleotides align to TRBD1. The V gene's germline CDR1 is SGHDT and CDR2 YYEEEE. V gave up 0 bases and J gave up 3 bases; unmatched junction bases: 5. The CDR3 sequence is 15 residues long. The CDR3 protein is CASSLVDRENYEQYF. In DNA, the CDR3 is TGTGCCAGCAGCTTGGTGGACAGGGAAAACTACGAGCAGTACTTC.

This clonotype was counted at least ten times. CDR3 residues: CASSPSGVYTGELFF. The CDR3 DNA reads as TGTGCCAGCAGTCCTAGCGGGGTCTACACCGGGGAGCTGTTTTTT. The genes are TRBV9 and TRBJ2-2; 9 bases are a match to TRBD2. The CDR3 covers 15 residues. The V and J ends lost 5 bases and 3 bases, in that order; junction bases with no gene match: 5. Germline V gene data show CDR1 as SGDLS and CDR2 as YYNGEE.

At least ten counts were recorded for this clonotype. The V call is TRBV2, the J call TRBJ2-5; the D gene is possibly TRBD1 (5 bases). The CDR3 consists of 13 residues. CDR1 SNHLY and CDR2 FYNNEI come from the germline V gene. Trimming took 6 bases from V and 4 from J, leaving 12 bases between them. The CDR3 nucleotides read TGTGCCAGCAGCGTTACAGGAACAGAGACCCAGTACTTC. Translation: CASSVTGTETQYF. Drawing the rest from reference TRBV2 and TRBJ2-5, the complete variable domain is EPEVTQTPSHQVTQMGQEVILRCVPISNHLYFYWYRQILGQKVEFLVSFYNNEISEKSEIFDDQFSVERPDGSNFTLKIRSTKLEDSAMYFCASSVTGTETQYFGPGTRLLVL.

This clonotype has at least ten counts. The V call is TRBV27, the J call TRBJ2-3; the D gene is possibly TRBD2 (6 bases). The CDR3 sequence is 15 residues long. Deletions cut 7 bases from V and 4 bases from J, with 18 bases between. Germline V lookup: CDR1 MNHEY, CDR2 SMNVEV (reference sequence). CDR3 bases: TGTGCCAGCACCGGAGGGCCTGCCGTCGCAGATACGCAGTATTTT. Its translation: CASTGGPAVADTQYF.

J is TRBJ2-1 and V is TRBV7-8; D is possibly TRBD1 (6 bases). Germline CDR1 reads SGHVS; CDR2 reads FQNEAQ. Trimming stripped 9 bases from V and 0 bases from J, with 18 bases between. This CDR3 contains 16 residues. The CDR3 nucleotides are TGTGCCAGTAGGTCTTCCGGGACAACCTCCTACAATGAGCAGTTCTTC. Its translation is CASRSSGTTSYNEQFF.

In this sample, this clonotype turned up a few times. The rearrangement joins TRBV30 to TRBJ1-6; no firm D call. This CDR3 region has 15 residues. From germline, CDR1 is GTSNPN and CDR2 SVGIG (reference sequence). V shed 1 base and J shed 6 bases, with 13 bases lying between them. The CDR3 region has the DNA TGTGCCTGGAGTGGAGGTAGGGCTGGTAATTCACCCCTCCACTTT. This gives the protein CAWSGGRAGNSPLHF. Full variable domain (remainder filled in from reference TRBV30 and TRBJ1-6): SQTIHQWPATLVQPVGSPLSLECTVEGTSNPNLYWYRQAAGRGLQLLFYSVGIGQISSEVPQNLSASRPQDRQFILSSKKLLLSDSGFYLCAWSGGRAGNSPLHFGNGTRLTVT.

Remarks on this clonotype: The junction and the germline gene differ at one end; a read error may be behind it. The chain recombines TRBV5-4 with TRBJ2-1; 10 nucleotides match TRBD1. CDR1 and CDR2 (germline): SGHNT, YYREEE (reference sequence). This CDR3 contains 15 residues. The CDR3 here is CTSRNRDRGRNEQFF. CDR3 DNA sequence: TGTACCAGCAGGAACCGGGACAGGGGTCGCAATGAGCAGTTCTTC.

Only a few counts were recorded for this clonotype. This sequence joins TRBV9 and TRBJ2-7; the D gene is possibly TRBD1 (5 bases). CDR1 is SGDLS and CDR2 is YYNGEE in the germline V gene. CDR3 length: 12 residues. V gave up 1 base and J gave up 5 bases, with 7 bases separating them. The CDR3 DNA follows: TGTGCCAGCAGCGTACAGGGCAACGAGCAGTACTTC. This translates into CASSVQGNEQYF.

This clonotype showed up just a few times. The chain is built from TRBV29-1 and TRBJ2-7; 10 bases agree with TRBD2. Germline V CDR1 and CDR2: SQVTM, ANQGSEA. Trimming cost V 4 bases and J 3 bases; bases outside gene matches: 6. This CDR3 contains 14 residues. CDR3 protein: CSVVAASGSYEQYF. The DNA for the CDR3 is TGCAGCGTTGTTGCGGCTAGCGGGAGCTACGAGCAGTACTTC.

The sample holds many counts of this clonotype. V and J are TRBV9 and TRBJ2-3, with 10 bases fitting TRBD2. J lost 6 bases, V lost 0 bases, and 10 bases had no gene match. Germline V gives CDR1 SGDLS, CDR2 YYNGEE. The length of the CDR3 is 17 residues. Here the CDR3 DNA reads TGTGCCAGCAGCGTAGAGGCTAGCGGGAGAGGAACTGATACGCAGTATTTT. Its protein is CASSVEASGRGTDTQYF. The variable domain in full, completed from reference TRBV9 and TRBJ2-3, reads DSGVTQTPKHLITATGQRVTLRCSPRSGDLSVYWYQQSLDQGLQFLIQYYNGEERAKGNILERFSAQQFPDLHSELNLSSLELGDSALYFCASSVEASGRGTDTQYFGPGTRLTVL.

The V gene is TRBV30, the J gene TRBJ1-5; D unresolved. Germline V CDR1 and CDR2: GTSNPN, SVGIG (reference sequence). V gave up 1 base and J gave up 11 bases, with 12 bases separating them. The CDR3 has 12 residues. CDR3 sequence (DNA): TGTGCCTGGAGTGGAAGTTCCGAGGCCCAGCATTTT. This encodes CAWSGSSEAQHF.

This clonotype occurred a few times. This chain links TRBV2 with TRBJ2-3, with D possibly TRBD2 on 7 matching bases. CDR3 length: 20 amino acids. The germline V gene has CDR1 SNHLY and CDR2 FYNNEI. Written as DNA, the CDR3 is TGTGCTACCAAGGGTTTCGGGCTAGCACCTAGAGGGGGGGGCACAGATACGCAGTATTTT. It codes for CATKGFGLAPRGGGTDTQYF. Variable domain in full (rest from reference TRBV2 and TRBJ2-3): EPEVTQTPSHQVTQMGQEVILRCVPISNHLYFYWYRQILGQKVEFLVSFYNNEISEKSEIFDDQFSVERPDGSNFTLKIRSTKLEDSAMYFCATKGFGLAPRGGGTDTQYFGPGTRLTVL.

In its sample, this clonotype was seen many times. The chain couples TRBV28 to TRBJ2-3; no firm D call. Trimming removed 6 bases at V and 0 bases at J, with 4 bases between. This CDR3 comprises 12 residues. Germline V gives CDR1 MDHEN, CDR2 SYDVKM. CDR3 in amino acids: CASSGSTDTQYF. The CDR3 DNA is TGTGCCAGCAGCGGGAGCACAGATACGCAGTATTTT.

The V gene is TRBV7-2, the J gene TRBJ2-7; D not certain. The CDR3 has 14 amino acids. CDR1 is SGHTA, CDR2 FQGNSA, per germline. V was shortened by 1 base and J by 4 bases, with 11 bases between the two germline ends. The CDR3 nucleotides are TGTGCCAGCAGCTTAGACTTGCAAGGGTACGAGCAGTACTTC. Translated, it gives CASSLDLQGYEQYF.

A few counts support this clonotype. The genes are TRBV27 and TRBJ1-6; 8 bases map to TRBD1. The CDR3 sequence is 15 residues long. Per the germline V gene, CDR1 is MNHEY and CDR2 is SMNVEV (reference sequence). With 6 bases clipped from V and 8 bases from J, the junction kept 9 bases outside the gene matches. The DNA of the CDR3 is TGTGCCAGCAGCCGAAGGACAGGGAGGGATTCACCCCTCCACTTT. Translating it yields CASSRRTGRDSPLHF.

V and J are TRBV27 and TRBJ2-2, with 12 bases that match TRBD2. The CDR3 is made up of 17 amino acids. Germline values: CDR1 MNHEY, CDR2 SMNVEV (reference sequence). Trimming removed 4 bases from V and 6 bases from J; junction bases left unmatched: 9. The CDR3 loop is CASSWSPSGGASGELFF. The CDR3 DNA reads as TGTGCCAGCAGTTGGTCTCCTAGCGGGGGGGCCTCCGGGGAGCTGTTTTTT.

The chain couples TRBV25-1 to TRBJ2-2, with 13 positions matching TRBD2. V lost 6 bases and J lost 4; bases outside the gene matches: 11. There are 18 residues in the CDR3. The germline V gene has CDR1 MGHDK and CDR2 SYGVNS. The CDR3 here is CASRPQLAGGPVTGELFF. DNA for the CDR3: TGTGCCAGCAGGCCCCAACTAGCGGGAGGGCCTGTCACCGGGGAGCTGTTTTTT.

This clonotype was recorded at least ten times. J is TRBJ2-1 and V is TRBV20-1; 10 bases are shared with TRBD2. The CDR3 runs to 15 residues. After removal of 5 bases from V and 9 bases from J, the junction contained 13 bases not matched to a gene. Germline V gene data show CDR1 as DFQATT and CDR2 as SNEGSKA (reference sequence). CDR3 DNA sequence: TGCAGTGCTCCTCCGCAGCCTAGCGGGAGCAGTGAGCAGTTCTTC. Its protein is CSAPPQPSGSSEQFF.

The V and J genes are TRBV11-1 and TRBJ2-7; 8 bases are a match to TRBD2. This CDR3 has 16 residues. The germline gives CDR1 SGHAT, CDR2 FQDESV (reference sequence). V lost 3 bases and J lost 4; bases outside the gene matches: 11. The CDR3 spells CASSFRPEREFYEQYF. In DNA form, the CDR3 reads TGTGCCAGCAGCTTCAGACCGGAGCGGGAGTTTTACGAGCAGTACTTC.

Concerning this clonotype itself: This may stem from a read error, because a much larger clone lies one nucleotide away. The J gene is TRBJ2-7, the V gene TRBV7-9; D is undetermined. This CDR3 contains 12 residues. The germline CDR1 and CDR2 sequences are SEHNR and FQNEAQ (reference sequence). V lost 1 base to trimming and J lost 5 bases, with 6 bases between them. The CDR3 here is CASSLDWDEQYF. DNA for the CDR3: TGTGCCAGCAGCTTAGACTGGGACGAGCAGTACTTC.